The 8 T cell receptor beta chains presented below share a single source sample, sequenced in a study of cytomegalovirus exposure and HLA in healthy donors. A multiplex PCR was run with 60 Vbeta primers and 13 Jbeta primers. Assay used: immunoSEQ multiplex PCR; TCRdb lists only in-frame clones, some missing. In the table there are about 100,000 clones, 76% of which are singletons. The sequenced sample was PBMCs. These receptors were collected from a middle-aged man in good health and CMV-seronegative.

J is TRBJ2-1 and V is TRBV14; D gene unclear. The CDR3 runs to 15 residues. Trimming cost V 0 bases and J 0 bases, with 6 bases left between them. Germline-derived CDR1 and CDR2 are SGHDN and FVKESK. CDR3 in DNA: TGTGCCAGCAGCCAAGATCCGGGCTCCTACAATGAGCAGTTCTTC. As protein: CASSQDPGSYNEQFF.

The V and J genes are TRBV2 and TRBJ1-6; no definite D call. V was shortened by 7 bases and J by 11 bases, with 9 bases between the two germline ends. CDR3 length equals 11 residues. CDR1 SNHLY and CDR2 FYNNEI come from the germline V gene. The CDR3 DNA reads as TGTGCCAGCACAGCCAGGCCACCCCTCCACTTT. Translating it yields CASTARPPLHF.

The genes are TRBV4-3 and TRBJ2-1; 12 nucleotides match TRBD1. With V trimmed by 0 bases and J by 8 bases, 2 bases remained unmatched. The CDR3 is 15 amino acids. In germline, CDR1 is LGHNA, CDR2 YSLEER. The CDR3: CASSQDGTGGDEQFF. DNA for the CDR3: TGCGCCAGCAGCCAAGACGGGACAGGGGGCGATGAGCAGTTCTTC.

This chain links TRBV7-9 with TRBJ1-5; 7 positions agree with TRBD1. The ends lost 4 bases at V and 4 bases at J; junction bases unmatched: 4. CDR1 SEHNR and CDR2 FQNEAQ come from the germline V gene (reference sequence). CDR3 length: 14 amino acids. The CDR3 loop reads CASSWGQPNQPQHF. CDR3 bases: TGTGCCAGCAGCTGGGGACAGCCAAATCAGCCCCAGCATTTT.

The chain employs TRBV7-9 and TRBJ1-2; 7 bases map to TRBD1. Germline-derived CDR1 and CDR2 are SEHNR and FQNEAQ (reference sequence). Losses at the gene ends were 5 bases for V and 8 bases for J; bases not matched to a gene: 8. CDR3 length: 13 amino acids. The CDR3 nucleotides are TGTGCCAGCAGCCCCAGGGGGGAGCGGGGCTACACCTTC. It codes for CASSPRGERGYTF. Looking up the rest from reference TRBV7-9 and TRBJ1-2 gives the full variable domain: DTGVSQNPRHKITKRGQNVTFRCDPISEHNRLYWYRQTLGQGPEFLTYFQNEAQLEKSRLLSDRFSAERPKGSFSTLEIQRTEQGDSAMYLCASSPRGERGYTFGSGTRLTVV.

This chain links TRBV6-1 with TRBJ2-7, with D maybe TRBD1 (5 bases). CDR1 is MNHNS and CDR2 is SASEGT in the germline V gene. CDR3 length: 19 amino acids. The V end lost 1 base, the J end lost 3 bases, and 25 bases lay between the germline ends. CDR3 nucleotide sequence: TGTGCCAGCAGTGAAGAAAGGGGCAGTGCCCTAACTTTTCTCTACGAGCAGTACGTC. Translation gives CASSEERGSALTFLYEQYV.

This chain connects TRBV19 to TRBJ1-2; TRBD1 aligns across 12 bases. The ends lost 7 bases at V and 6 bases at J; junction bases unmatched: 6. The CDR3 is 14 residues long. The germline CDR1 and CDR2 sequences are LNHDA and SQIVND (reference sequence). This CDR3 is CASTPGQGADGYTF. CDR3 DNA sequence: TGTGCCAGTACGCCGGGACAGGGGGCAGATGGCTACACCTTC.

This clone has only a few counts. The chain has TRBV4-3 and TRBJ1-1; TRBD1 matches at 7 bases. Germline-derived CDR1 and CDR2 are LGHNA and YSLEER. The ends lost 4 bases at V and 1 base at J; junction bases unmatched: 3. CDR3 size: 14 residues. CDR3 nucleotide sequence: TGCGCCAGCAGCCCCTGGACAGGGAACACTGAAGCTTTCTTT. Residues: CASSPWTGNTEAFF.